The sequence of this T cell receptor (beta chain) was determined in a study of early T cells in non-severe SARS-CoV-2 infection. The wider study: Sequencing of bulk RNA from unsorted whole blood was done, without chain pairing.

In its sample, this clonotype was seen many times. Its specificity is not known. Study results and limitations: Lookups in VDJdb leaned toward anti-spike CD8 responses and missed private and CD4 specificities.

There are 15 residues in the CDR3. Germline values: CDR1 MNHNS, CDR2 SASEGT. Deletions cut 0 bases from V and 3 bases from J, with 12 bases between. Unique molecular identifiers were affixed to single, distinct cDNA molecules. Using its own MiXCR run on the 5' RACE reads, TCRdb lists one record per CDR3 protein. The table records 11,000 or so distinct CDR3 sequences, roughly 4.4% of them present only once. Sequenced sample: whole blood. V gene TRBV6-1 combines with J gene TRBJ2-7; perhaps TRBD2 as D (6 bases). This TCR derives from an adult who was a healthcare worker with PCR-confirmed SARS-CoV-2 infection or an uninfected control (not recorded which). CDR3 sequence: CASSEAGTGGYEQYF. For the CDR3, the DNA is TGTGCCAGCAGTGAAGCGGGGACTGGGGGCTACGAGCAGTACTTC.